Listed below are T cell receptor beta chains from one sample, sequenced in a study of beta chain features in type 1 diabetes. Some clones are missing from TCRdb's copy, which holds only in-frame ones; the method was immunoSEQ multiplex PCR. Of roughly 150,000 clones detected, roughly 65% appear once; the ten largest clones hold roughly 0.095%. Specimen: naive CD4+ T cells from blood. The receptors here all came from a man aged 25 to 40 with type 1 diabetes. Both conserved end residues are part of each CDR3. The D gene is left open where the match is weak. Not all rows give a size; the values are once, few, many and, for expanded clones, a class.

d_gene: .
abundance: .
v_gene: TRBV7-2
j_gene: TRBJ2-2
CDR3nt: TGTGCCAGCAGCCGGGCAGGCGAAGACACCGGGGAGCTGTTTTTT
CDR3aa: CASSRAGEDTGELFF

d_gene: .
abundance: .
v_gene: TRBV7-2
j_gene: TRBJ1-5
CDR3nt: TGTGCCAGCAGCTTAGCCGCTGCGGAGCCCCAGCATTTT
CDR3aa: CASSLAAAEPQHF

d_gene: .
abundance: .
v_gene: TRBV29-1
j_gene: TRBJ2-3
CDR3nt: TGCAGCGCTGCCCCGTCGGGCCGATCAGATACGCAGTATTTT
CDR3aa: CSAAPSGRSDTQYF

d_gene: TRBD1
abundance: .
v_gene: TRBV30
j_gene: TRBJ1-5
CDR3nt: TGTGCCTGCGCTGGGACAGGCGATCAGCCCCAGCATTTT
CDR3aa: CACAGTGDQPQHF

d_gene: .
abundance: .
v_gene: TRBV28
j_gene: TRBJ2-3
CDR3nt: TGTGCCAGCAGTTCGCGGCACCCCCCGAATACGCAGTATTTT
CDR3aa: CASSSRHPPNTQYF

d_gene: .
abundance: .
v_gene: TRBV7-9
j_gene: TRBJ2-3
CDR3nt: TGTGCCAGCAGCTTTCGCCGGGCCAACCCAGATACGCAGTATTTT
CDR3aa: CASSFRRANPDTQYF

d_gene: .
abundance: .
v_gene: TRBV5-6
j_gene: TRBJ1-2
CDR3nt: TGTGCCAGCAGCTTGCGAGGTACCGGCTACACCTTC
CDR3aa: CASSLRGTGYTF

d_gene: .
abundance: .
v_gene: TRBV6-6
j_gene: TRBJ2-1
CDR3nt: TGTGCCAGCAGGATGACCGGGACGTACAATGAGCAGTTCTTC
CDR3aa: CASRMTGTYNEQFF

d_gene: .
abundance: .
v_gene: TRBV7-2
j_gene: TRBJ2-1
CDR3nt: TGTGCCAGCAGCTTAGTAAGGGGCAATGAGCAGTTCTTC
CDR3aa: CASSLVRGNEQFF

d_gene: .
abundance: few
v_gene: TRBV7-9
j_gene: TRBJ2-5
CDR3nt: TGTGCCAGCAGCTTAGCAGGGTCCCAAGAGACCCAGTACTTC
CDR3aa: CASSLAGSQETQYF

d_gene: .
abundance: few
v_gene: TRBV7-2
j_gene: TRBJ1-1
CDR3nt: TGTGCCAGCAGCCGGGACGGGAACACTGAAGCTTTCTTT
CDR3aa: CASSRDGNTEAFF

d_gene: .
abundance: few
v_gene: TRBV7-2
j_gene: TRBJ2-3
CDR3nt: TGTGCCAGCAGCCCCGGTCGGGATACGCAGTATTTT
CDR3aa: CASSPGRDTQYF

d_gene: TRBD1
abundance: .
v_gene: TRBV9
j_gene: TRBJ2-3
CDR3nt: TGTGCCAGCAGCTTAATGACAGGGGGCACAGATACGCAGTATTTT
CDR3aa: CASSLMTGGTDTQYF

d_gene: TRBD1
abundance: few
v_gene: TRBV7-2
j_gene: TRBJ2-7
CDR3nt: TGTGCCAGCAGCCCCCCGGGACAGGGCGGCTACGAGCAGTACTTC
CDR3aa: CASSPPGQGGYEQYF

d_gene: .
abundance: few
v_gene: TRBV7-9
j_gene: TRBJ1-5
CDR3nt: TGTGCCAGCAGCTTATCGGAATGGCCCCAGCATTTT
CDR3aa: CASSLSEWPQHF

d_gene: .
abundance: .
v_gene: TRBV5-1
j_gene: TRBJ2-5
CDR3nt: TGCGCCAGCAGCTCGACCAGCGGTGAAGAGACCCAGTACTTC
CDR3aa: CASSSTSGEETQYF

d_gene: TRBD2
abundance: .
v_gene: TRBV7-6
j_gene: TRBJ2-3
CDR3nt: TGTGCCAGCAGCAACGCCGGGGGGGGCACAGATACGCAGTATTTT
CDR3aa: CASSNAGGGTDTQYF

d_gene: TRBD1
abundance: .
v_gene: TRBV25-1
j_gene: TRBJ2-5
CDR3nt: TGTGCCAGCAGCCCCCTAGGGACAGGGAAAGAGACCCAGTACTTC
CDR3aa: CASSPLGTGKETQYF

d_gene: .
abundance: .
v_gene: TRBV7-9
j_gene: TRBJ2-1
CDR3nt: TGTGCCAGCAGCCCGAAGACTCTAGGTATTAATGAGCAGTTCTTC
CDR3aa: CASSPKTLGINEQFF

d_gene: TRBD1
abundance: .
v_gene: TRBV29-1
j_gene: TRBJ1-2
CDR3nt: TGCAGCGGAACAGGGGGCGATGGCTACACCTTC
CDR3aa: CSGTGGDGYTF

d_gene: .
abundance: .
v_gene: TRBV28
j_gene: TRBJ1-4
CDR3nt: TGTGCCAGCACCTCCGGTGGCACCGCTGAAAAACTGTTTTTT
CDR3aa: CASTSGGTAEKLFF

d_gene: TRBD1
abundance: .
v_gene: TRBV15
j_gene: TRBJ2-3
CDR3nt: TGTGCCACCAGCCGGCCACAGGGACAGGGGAGGTCTGGTACGCAGTATTTT
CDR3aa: CATSRPQGQGRSGTQYF

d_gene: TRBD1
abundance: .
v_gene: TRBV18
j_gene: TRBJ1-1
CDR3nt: TGTGCCAGCTCACCCGGGACAGGGAACACTGAAGCTTTCTTT
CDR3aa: CASSPGTGNTEAFF

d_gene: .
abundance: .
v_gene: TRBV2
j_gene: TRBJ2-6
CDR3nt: TGTGCCACCGACTCTGGGGCCAACGTCCTGACTTTC
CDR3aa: CATDSGANVLTF

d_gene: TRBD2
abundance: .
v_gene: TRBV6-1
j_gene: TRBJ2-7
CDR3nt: TGTGCCAGCAGTGCCTCCGGGAGGCCCTACGAGCAGTACTTC
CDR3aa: CASSASGRPYEQYF

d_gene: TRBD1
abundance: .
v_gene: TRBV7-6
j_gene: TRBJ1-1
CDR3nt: TGTGCCAGCAGCTTAGATGGGACAGGGGCGAACACTGAAGCTTTCTTT
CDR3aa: CASSLDGTGANTEAFF

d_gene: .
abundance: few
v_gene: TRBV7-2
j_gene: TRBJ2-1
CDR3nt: TGTGCCAGCAGTTTGGCGATCGGGTCTGACAATGAGCAGTTCTTC
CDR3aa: CASSLAIGSDNEQFF

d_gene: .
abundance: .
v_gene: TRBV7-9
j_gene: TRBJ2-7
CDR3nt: TGTGCCAGCAGCGATAGATACGAGCAGTACTTC
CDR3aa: CASSDRYEQYF

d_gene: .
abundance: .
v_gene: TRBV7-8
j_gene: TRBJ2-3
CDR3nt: TGTGCCAGCAGTCCTGAGACGATTGGAGATACGCAGTATTTT
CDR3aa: CASSPETIGDTQYF

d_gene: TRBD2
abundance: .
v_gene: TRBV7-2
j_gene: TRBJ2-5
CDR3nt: TGTGCCAGCAGCCCGATAGCGGGGGGGCAAGAGACCCAGTACTTC
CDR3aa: CASSPIAGGQETQYF

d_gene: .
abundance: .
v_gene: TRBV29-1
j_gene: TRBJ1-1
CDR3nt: TGCAGCGTTGACGGGACAAGCCAACCCCCGAACACTGAAGCTTTCTTT
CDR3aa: CSVDGTSQPPNTEAFF

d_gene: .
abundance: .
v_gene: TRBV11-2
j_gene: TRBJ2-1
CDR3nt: TGTGCCAGCAGCTTAGATGGCGGGAATGAGCAGTTCTTC
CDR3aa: CASSLDGGNEQFF

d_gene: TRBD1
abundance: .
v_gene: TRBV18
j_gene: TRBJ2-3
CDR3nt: TGTGCCAGCTCACCACAGGGGGCAGGAGATACGCAGTATTTT
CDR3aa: CASSPQGAGDTQYF

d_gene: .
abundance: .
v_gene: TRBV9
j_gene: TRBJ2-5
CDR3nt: TGTGCCAGCAGCCTTCCCGACAGAAAGTACTTC
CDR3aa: CASSLPDRKYF

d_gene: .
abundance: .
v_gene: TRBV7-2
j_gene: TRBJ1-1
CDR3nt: TGTGCCAGCAGGAAACAGGGGAACACTGAAGCTTTCTTT
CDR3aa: CASRKQGNTEAFF

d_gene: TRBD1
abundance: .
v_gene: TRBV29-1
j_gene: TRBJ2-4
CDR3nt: TGCAGCGTTGAACAACGTACGGGACAGAAAAACATTCAGTACTTC
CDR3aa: CSVEQRTGQKNIQYF

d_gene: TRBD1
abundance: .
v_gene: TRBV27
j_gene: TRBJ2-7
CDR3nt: TGTGCCAGCAGTTTAGGCCCAGGGGGCGGCTACGAGCAGTACTTC
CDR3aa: CASSLGPGGGYEQYF

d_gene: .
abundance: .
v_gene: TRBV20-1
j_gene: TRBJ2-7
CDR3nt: TGCAGTGCTGGGGGCTACGAGCAGTACTTC
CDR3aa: CSAGGYEQYF

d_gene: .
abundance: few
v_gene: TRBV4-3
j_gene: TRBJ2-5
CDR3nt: TGCGCCAGCAGCCAAGGACTAGTTTCGGGGGCCCAAGAGACCCAGTACTTC
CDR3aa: CASSQGLVSGAQETQYF

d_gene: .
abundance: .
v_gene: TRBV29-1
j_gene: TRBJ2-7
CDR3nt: TGCAGCGTTGTTGGCCCCTACGAGCAGTACTTC
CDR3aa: CSVVGPYEQYF

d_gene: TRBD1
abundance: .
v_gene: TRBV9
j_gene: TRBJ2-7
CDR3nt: TGTGCCAGCAGCCGCGGGGACAGGGAATACGAGCAGTACTTC
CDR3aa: CASSRGDREYEQYF

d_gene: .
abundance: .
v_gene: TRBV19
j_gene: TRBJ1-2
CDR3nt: TGTGCCAGTAGTACCTTAGAGGGCTACACCTTC
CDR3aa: CASSTLEGYTF

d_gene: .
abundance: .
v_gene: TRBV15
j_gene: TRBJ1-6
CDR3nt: TGTGCCACCAGCAGAGAACAGTTTAATTCACCCCTCCACTTT
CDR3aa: CATSREQFNSPLHF

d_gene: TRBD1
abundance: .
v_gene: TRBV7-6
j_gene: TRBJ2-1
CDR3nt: TGTGCCAGCAGCTCCACCCAGACCGGGACAGGGGAGTTCTTC
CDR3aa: CASSSTQTGTGEFF

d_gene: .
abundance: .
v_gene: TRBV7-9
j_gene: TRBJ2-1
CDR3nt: TGTGCCAGCAGCTTAGCGGTGGACAATGAGCAGTTCTTC
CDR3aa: CASSLAVDNEQFF